This T cell receptor (beta chain) was captured by sequencing in a study of T-cell reconstitution after alpha-beta-depleted transplantation in children. Germline V gene sequence: CDR1 MDHEN, CDR2 SYDVKM. The CDR3 has 15 residues. Deletions cut 2 bases from V and 9 bases from J, with 17 bases between. The table lists this clonotype with a count of one. Preparing the TCRbeta library involved the use of unique molecular identifiers. TCRdb re-called the PCR reads through MiXCR, storing one row per CDR3 protein. The sample contains roughly 220,000 distinct CDR3 sequences, 9% to 10% of which appear only once.

This sequence originates from a human donor who donated a stem cell graft to a child with SCID. V and J are TRBV28 and TRBJ1-5; D is uncertain. The sample in question was PBMCs from the stem cell graft donor, obtained from the stem cell graft. The CDR3 nucleotides read TGTGCCAGCAGTTTAGGCGACACCCTAGGTCGGCCCCAGCATTTT. Protein sequence: CASSLGDTLGRPQHF. The whole variable domain, remainder taken from reference TRBV28 and TRBJ1-5, is DVKVTQSSRYLVKRTGEKVFLECVQDMDHENMFWYRQDPGLGLRLIYFSYDVKMKEKGDIPEGYSVSREKKERFSLILESASTNQTSMYLCASSLGDTLGRPQHFGDGTRLSIL.